This T cell receptor beta chain was found in a study of Graves' ophthalmopathy and Graves' hyperthyroidism. CDR3 length equals 18 residues. The V end lost 1 base, the J end lost 0 bases, and 16 bases lay between the germline ends. RNA transcripts served as template for amplifying TCR beta CDR3 sequences. First-round RT-PCR employed HTBI primers, with a second-round multiplex PCR after it. MiXCR was run by TCRdb on the multiplex PCR reads, yielding one entry per CDR3 protein. Of 350,000 to 450,000 distinct CDR3 sequences in the sample, 18% were seen once. The gene calls are TRBV12-3 or TRBV12-4 and TRBJ2-4; TRBD2 might be the D (6 bases). The sequenced sample was peripheral blood. The clonotype comes from a woman aged 18-29 years with Graves' ophthalmopathy. CDR3 nucleotide sequence: TGTGCCAGCAGTTTAGGGCCCTCTGTGGGGGGAGCCAAAAACATTCAGTACTTC. This codes for CASSLGPSVGGAKNIQYF.